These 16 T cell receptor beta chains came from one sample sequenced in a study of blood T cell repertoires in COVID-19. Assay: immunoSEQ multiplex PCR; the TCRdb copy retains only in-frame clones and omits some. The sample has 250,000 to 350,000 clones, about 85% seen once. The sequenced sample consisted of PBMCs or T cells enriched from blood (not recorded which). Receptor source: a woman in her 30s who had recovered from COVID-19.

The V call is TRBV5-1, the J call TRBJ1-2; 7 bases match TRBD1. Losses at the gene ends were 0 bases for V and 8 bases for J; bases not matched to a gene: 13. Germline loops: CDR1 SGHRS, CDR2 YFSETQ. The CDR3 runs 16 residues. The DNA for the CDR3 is TGCGCCAGCAGCTTGGAGGGTCGGACAGGACCCGTCGGCTACACCTTC. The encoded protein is CASSLEGRTGPVGYTF.

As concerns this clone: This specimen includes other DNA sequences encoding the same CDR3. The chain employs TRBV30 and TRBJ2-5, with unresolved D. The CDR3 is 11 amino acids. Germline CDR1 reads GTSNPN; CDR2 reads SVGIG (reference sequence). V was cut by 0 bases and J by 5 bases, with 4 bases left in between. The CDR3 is CAWSVLETQYF. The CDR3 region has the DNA TGTGCCTGGAGTGTACTGGAGACCCAGTACTTC. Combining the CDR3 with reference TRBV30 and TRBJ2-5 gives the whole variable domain SQTIHQWPATLVQPVGSPLSLECTVEGTSNPNLYWYRQAAGRGLQLLFYSVGIGQISSEVPQNLSASRPQDRQFILSSKKLLLSDSGFYLCAWSVLETQYFGPGTRLLVL.

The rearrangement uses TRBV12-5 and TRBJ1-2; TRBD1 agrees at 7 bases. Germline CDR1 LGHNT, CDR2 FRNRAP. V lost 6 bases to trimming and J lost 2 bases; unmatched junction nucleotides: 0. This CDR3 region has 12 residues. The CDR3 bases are TGTGCTAGTGGGGGACAGAACTATGGCTACACCTTC. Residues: CASGGQNYGYTF.

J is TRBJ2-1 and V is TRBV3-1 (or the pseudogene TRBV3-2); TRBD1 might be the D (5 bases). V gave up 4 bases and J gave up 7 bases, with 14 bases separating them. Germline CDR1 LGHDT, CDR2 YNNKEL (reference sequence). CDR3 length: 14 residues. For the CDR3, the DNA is TGTGCCAGCAGCCTCGGATCCCACAGGAATGAGCAGTTCTTC. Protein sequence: CASSLGSHRNEQFF.

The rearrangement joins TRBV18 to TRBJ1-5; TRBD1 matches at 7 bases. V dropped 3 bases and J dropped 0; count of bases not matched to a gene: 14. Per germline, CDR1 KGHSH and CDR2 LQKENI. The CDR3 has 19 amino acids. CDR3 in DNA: TGTGCCAGCTCACCTACAGGGGTCGGCACTCTAAATAGCAATCAGCCCCAGCATTTT. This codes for CASSPTGVGTLNSNQPQHF.

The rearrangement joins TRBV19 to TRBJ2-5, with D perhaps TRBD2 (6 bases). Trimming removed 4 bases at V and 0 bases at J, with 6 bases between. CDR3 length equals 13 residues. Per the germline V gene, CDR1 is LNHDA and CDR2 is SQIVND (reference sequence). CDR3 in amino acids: CASSRGDQETQYF. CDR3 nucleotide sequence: TGTGCCAGTAGTAGGGGGGACCAAGAGACCCAGTACTTC. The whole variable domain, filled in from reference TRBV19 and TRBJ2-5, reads DGGITQSPKYLFRKEGQNVTLSCEQNLNHDAMYWYRQDPGQGLRLIYYSQIVNDFQKGDIAEGYSVSREKKESFPLTVTSAQKNPTAFYLCASSRGDQETQYFGPGTRLLVL.

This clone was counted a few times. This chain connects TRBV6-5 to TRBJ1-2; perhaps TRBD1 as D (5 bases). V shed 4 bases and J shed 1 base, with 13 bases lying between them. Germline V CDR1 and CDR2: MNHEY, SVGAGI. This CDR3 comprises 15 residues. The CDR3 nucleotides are TGTGCCAGCAGTTCCTCAAGGGGTCGTAACTATGGCTACACCTTC. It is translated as CASSSSRGRNYGYTF.

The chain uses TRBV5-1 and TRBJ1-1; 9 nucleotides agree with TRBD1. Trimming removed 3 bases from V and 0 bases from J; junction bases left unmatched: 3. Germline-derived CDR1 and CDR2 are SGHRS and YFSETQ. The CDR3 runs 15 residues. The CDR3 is CASSYGQGMNTEAFF. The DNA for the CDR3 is TGCGCCAGCAGCTACGGACAGGGGATGAACACTGAAGCTTTCTTT.

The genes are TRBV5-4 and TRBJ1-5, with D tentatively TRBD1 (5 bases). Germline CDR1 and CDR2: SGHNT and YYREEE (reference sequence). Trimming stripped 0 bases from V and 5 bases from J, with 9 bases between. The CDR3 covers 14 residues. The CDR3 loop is CASSLAGGDQPQHF. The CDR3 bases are TGTGCCAGCAGCTTGGCTGGGGGGGATCAGCCCCAGCATTTT.

The CDR3, as DNA: TGCGCCAGCAGTCAATCGGTGCTCCCCAAAAGAGTACTTAATTCACCCCTCCACTTT. It is translated as CASSQSVLPKRVLNSPLHF. The chain is built from TRBV23-1 and TRBJ1-6, with D unresolved. TRBV23-1 carries the ORF label, with uncertain function. V lost 0 bases and J 6 bases, leaving 21 bases between the germline ends. CDR3 length equals 19 residues.

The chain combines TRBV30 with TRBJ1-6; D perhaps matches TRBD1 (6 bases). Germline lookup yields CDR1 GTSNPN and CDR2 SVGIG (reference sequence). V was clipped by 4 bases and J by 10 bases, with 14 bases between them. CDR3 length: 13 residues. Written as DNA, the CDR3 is TGTGCCTGGACTGGGCAGGGGAACTCACCCCTCCACTTT. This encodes CAWTGQGNSPLHF.

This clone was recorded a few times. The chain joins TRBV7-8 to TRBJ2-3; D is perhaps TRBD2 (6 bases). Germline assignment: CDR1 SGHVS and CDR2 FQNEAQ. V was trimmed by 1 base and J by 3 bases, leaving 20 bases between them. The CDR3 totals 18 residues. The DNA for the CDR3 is TGTGCCAGCAGCTTAGTAGTGTGGGTAGGGGCGGGAACAGATACGCAGTATTTT. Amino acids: CASSLVVWVGAGTDTQYF.

The CDR3 DNA follows: TGTGCCAGCAGTTCTCCCGGACAGGGCCCATATGGCTACACCTTC. Translated, it gives CASSSPGQGPYGYTF. The rearrangement joins TRBV6-5 to TRBJ1-2; 8 bases fit TRBD1. Germline V gene data show CDR1 as MNHEY and CDR2 as SVGAGI. V lost 4 bases to trimming and J lost 5 bases; unmatched junction nucleotides: 9. The CDR3 is 15 amino acids.

The CDR3 loop reads CASAGGSNQPQHF. The DNA for the CDR3 is TGTGCCAGCGCCGGGGGAAGCAATCAGCCCCAGCATTTT. The chain recombines TRBV6-5 with TRBJ1-5, with D maybe TRBD1 (5 bases). This CDR3 region has 13 residues. Looked up from germline, CDR1 is MNHEY and CDR2 is SVGAGI. V lost 8 bases, J lost 1 base, and 9 bases lay in between.

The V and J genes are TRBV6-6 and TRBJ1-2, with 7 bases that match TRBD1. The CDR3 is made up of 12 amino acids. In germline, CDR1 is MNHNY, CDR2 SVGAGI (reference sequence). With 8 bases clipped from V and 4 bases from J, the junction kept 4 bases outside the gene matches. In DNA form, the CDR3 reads TGTGCCAGCCGGGGGACAGCCTATGGCTACACCTTC. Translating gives CASRGTAYGYTF.

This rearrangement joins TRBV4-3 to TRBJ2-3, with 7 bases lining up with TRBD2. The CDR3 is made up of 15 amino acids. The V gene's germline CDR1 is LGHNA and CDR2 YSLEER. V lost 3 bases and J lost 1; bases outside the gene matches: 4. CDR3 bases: TGCGCCAGCAGCCATACTAGCGCCGGCACAGATACGCAGTATTTT. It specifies CASSHTSAGTDTQYF.